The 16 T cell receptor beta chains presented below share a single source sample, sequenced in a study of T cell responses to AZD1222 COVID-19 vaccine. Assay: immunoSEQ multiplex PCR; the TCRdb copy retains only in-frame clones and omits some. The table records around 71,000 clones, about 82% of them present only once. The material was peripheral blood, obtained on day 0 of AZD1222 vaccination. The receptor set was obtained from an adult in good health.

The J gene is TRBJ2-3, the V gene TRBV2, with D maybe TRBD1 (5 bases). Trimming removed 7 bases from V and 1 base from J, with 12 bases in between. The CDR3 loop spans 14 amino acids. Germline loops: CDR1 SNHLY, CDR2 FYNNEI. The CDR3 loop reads CASTRDSRTDTQYF. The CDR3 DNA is TGTGCCAGCACTCGTGACAGCCGCACAGATACGCAGTATTTT.

CDR3 nucleotides: TGTGCCAGCAGCTTAGAGGGGACTGATACCTACGAGCAGTACTTC. Its protein is CASSLEGTDTYEQYF. The V call is TRBV7-6, the J call TRBJ2-7; D perhaps matches TRBD2 (6 bases). CDR3 length: 15 residues. The V gene lost 1 base and the J gene lost 2 bases, with 12 bases spanning the gap. In germline, CDR1 is SGHVS, CDR2 FNYEAQ. The entire variable domain, with the rest obtained from reference TRBV7-6 and TRBJ2-7, is as follows: GAGVSQSPRYKVTKRGQDVALRCDPISGHVSLYWYRQALGQGPEFLTYFNYEAQQDKSGLPNDRFSAERPEGSISTLTIQRTEQRDSAMYRCASSLEGTDTYEQYFGPGTRLTVT.

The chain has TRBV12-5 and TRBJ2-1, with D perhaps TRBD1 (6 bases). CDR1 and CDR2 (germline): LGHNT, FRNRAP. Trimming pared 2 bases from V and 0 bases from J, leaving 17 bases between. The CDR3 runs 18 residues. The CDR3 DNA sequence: TGTGCTAGTGGTTTGAGCAGGGGCGAACAGGGCTCCTACAATGAGCAGTTCTTC. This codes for CASGLSRGEQGSYNEQFF.

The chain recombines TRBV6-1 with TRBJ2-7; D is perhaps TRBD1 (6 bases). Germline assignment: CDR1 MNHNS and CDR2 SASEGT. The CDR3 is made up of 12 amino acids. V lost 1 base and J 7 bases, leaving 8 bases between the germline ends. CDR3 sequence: CASSEGRGEQYF. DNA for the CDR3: TGTGCCAGCAGTGAAGGCAGGGGTGAGCAGTACTTC.

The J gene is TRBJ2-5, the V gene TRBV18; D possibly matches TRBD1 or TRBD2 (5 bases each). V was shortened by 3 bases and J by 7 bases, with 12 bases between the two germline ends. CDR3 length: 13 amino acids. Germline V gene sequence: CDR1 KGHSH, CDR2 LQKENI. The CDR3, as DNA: TGTGCCAGCTCACCCGGCCTTGGGGGGACCCAGTACTTC. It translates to CASSPGLGGTQYF.

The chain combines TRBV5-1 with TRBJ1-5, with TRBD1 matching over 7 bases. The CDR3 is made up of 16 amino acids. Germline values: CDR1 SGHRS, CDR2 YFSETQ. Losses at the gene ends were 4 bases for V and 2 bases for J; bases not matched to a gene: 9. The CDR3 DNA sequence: TGCGCCAGCAGCGACGGGACAGACCCTGGCAATCAGCCCCAGCATTTT. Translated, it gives CASSDGTDPGNQPQHF. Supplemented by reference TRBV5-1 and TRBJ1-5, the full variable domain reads KAGVTQTPRYLIKTRGQQVTLSCSPISGHRSVSWYQQTPGQGLQFLFEYFSETQRNKGNFPGRFSGRQFSNSRSEMNVSTLELGDSALYLCASSDGTDPGNQPQHFGDGTRLSIL.

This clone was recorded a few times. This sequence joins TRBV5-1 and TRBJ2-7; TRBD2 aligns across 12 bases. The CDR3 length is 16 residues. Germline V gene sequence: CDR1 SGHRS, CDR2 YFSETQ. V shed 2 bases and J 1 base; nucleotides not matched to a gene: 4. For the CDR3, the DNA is TGCGCCAGCAGCTTCGGACTAGCGGGATGGTCCTACGAGCAGTACTTC. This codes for CASSFGLAGWSYEQYF. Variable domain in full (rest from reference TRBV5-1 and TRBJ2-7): KAGVTQTPRYLIKTRGQQVTLSCSPISGHRSVSWYQQTPGQGLQFLFEYFSETQRNKGNFPGRFSGRQFSNSRSEMNVSTLELGDSALYLCASSFGLAGWSYEQYFGPGTRLTVT.

CDR3 in amino acids: CASSDRSSTLNEKLFF. CDR3 DNA: TGTGCCAGCAGCGACAGGTCCTCCACGCTTAATGAAAAACTGTTTTTT. The chain is built from TRBV2 and TRBJ1-4; D is perhaps TRBD1 (6 bases). Germline CDR1 is SNHLY and CDR2 is FYNNEI. The V end lost 6 bases, the J end lost 4 bases, and 18 bases lay between the germline ends. This CDR3 has 16 amino acids.

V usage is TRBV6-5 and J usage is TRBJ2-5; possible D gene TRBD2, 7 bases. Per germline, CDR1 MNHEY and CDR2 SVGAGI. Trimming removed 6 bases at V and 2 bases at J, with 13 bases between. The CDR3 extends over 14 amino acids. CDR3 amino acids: CASSRTAGQETQYF. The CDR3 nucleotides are TGTGCCAGCAGCCGGACAGCGGGACAAGAGACCCAGTACTTC.

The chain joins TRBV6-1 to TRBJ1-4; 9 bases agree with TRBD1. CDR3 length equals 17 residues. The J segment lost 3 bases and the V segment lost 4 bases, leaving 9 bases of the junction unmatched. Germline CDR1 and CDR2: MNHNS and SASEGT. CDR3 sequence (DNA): TGTGCCAGCAGTGTATTGTACAGGGGGCTTTCTAATGAAAAACTGTTTTTT. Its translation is CASSVLYRGLSNEKLFF.

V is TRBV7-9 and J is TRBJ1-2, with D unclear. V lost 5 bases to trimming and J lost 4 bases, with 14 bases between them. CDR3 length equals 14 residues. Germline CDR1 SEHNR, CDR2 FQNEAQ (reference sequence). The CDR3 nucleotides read TGTGCCAGCAGCCCGCCGGAGGGCTCCTATGGCTACACCTTC. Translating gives CASSPPEGSYGYTF. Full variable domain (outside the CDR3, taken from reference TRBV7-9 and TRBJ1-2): DTGVSQNPRHKITKRGQNVTFRCDPISEHNRLYWYRQTLGQGPEFLTYFQNEAQLEKSRLLSDRFSAERPKGSFSTLEIQRTEQGDSAMYLCASSPPEGSYGYTFGSGTRLTVV.

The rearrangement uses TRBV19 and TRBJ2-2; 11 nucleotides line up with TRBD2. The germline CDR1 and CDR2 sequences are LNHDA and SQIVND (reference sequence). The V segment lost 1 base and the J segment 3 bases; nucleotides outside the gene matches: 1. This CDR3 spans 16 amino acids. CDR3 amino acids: CASSIAGLADTGELFF. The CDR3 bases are TGTGCCAGTAGTATAGCGGGACTAGCGGACACCGGGGAGCTGTTTTTT.

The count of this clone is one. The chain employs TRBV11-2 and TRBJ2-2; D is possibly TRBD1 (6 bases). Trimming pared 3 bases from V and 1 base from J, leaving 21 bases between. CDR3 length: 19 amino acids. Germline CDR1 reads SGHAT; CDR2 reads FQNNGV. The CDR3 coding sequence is TGTGCCAGCAGCTTGGGCAGGGCAGGGGTCCTGGTGAACACCGGGGAGCTGTTTTTT. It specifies CASSLGRAGVLVNTGELFF. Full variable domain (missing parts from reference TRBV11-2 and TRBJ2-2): EAGVAQSPRYKIIEKRQSVAFWCNPISGHATLYWYQQILGQGPKLLIQFQNNGVVDDSQLPKDRFSAERLKGVDSTLKIQPAKLEDSAVYLCASSLGRAGVLVNTGELFFGEGSRLTVL.

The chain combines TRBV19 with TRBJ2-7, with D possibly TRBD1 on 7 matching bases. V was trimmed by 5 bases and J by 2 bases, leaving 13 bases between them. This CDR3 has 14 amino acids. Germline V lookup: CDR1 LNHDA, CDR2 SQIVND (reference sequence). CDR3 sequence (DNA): TGTGCCAGTAGTGCAGGAGGGGGCCCCTACGAGCAGTACTTC. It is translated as CASSAGGGPYEQYF.

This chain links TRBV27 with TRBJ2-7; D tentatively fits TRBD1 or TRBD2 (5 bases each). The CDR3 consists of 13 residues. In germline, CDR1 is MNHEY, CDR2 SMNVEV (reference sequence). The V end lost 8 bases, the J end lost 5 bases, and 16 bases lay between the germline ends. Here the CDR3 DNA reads TGTGCCAGCTCCCCGGTTCGGGGCGACGAGCAGTACTTC. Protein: CASSPVRGDEQYF.

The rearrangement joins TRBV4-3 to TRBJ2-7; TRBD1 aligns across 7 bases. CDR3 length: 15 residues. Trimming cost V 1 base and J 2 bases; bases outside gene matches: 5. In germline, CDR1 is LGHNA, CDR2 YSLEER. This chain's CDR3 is CASSQGQGPTYEQYF. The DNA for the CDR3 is TGCGCCAGCAGCCAAGGACAGGGACCAACCTACGAGCAGTACTTC.